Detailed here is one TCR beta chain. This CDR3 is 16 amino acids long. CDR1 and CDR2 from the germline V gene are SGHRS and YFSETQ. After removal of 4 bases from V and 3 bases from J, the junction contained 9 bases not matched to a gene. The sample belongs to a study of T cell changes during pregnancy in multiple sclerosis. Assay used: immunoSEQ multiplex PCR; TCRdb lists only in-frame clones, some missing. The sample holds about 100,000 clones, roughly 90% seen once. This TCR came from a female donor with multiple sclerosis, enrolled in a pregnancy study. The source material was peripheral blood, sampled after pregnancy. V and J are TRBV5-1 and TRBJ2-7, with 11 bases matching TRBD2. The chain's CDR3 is CASSTGWGLAVYEQYF. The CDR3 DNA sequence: TGCGCCAGCAGCACTGGGTGGGGACTAGCGGTCTACGAGCAGTACTTC.